This entry describes one TCR beta chain. Its specificity is unknown. The study drew its donors from healthy HIV-negative adults without recent acute infections or vaccinations. This entry belongs to a study of shared clonotypes between healthy human individuals. The CDR3 covers 18 residues. Trimming removed 1 base at V and 6 bases at J, with 22 bases between. Using immunoSEQ multiplex PCR, the repertoire was profiled, and TCRdb retains in-frame clones only, with some absent. This table has around 2.5 million clones, over 85% appearing once. Study conclusions and caveats: Shared clonotypes: roughly 5% naive CD4, 3.5% to 4% naive CD8, less than 2.5% memory CD4, under 0.45% memory CD8.

The sample comprised naive CD4+ T cells from PBMCs. The subset is: CD45RA+ positively selected. The sequence was collected from a man between 18 and 35 years old in good health. Some clones in this sample may be carry-over from other donors' samples. V usage is TRBV23-1 and J usage is TRBJ1-5, with D hard to call. TRBV23-1 is classed as an ORF, of uncertain function. The CDR3 nucleotides are TGCGCCAGCAGTCAATATCATCGGGTTTTCATTATAGGTCAGCCCCAGCATTTT. Translated, it gives CASSQYHRVFIIGQPQHF.